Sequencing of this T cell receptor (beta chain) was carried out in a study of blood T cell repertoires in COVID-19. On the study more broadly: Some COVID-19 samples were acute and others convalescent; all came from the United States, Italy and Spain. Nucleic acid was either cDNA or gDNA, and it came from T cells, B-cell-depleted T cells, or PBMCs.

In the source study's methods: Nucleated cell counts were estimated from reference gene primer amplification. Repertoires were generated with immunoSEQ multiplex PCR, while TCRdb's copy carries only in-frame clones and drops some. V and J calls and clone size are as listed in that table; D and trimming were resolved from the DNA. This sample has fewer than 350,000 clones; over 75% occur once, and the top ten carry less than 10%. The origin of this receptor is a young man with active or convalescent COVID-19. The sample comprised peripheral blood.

CDR3 bases: TGCGCCAGCAGCTTGGAGCCGAGCACCGGGGAGCTGTTTTTT. It is translated as CASSLEPSTGELFF. The V gene is TRBV5-1, the J gene TRBJ2-2; no clear D gene. V was clipped by 0 bases and J by 4 bases, with 7 bases between them. Germline V gene data show CDR1 as SGHRS and CDR2 as YFSETQ. This CDR3 is 14 amino acids long.